This TCR beta chain was profiled in a study of cytomegalovirus exposure and HLA in healthy donors. CDR1 and CDR2 (germline): SQVTM, ANQGSEA. Unmatched junction bases numbered 4, after V lost 6 bases and J lost 5 bases. This CDR3 comprises 12 residues. General study results and limits: Later examination showed HLA-associated TCR beta chains had greater clonal expansion than equally common others.

The PCR was carried out with 60 Vbeta primers and 13 Jbeta primers. The method was immunoSEQ multiplex PCR; TCRdb's version includes in-frame clones alone and lacks a portion of them. Altogether around 200,000 clones are present, around 83% being singletons, with the ten largest covering 1.4%. Points on this clone: The antigen remains unidentified.

This sequence joins TRBV29-1 and TRBJ1-1; TRBD1 agrees at 9 bases. Sequenced material: PBMCs. The clonotype originates from a girl aged 10-17 years in good health and CMV-seronegative. In DNA form, the CDR3 reads TGCAGCGTGCGGGACAGGGCAACTGAAGCTTTCTTT. Its translation: CSVRDRATEAFF.